This passage covers 27 T cell receptor beta chains from one sample sequenced in a study of T-cell reconstitution after alpha-beta-depleted transplantation in children. Unique molecular identifiers were used in preparing the TCRbeta library. TCRdb redid the calling of the PCR reads with MiXCR, one entry per CDR3 protein. The table has about 830,000 distinct CDR3 sequences, 16% seen once. The starting material was PBMCs, mostly from graft donor cells, obtained 360 days after TCRalphabeta/CD19-depleted stem cell transplant. All receptors derive from a male patient younger than 18 who had a stem cell transplant for acute lymphoblastic leukemia, so the T cells may come from the graft donor.

In this sample, this clonotype turned up many times. DNA for the CDR3: TGTGCCAGCCGGACCCCGGCAGGACCTTACAATGAGCAGTTCTTC. This sequence encodes CASRTPAGPYNEQFF. This rearrangement joins TRBV25-1 to TRBJ2-1; no firm D call. This CDR3 spans 15 amino acids. Germline V gene sequence: CDR1 MGHDK, CDR2 SYGVNS. The V end lost 8 bases, the J end lost 4 bases, and 18 bases lay between the germline ends.

At least ten counts were recorded for this clonotype. The V and J genes are TRBV7-8 and TRBJ1-5, with D uncertain. The CDR3 spans 15 residues. V shed 4 bases and J shed 3 bases, with 13 bases lying between them. Germline V gives CDR1 SGHVS, CDR2 FQNEAQ. This CDR3 is CASSWSGRINQPQHF. The CDR3 DNA follows: TGTGCCAGCAGCTGGAGCGGGCGGATCAATCAGCCCCAGCATTTT.

This clonotype was observed a handful of times. The rearrangement joins TRBV5-1 to TRBJ1-2; 9 nucleotides match TRBD1. The germline CDR1 and CDR2 sequences are SGHRS and YFSETQ. The V gene end was trimmed by 1 base and the J gene end by 9 bases; junction bases not matched to a gene: 13. The CDR3 contains 16 residues. DNA for the CDR3: TGCGCCAGCAGCTTGATTATCACAGGGGGCGCGCAAAGCTACACCTTC. Protein: CASSLIITGGAQSYTF. Complete variable domain (other parts from reference TRBV5-1 and TRBJ1-2): KAGVTQTPRYLIKTRGQQVTLSCSPISGHRSVSWYQQTPGQGLQFLFEYFSETQRNKGNFPGRFSGRQFSNSRSEMNVSTLELGDSALYLCASSLIITGGAQSYTFGSGTRLTVV.

There are many counts of this clonotype. The chain couples TRBV9 to TRBJ2-7; 9 bases are a match to TRBD2. Looked up from germline, CDR1 is SGDLS and CDR2 is YYNGEE. The length of the CDR3 is 18 residues. Trimming removed 0 bases from V and 0 bases from J; junction bases left unmatched: 10. The CDR3 DNA sequence: TGTGCCAGCAGCGTAGGGATAGCGGGAGAGTGGAGCTCCTACGAGCAGTACTTC. Its protein product is CASSVGIAGEWSSYEQYF.

The chain recombines TRBV29-1 with TRBJ1-3, with D tentatively TRBD1 (5 bases). The CDR3 spans 14 residues. Germline V lookup: CDR1 SQVTM, CDR2 ANQGSEA. Trimming shortened V by 3 bases and J by 2 bases, and 11 bases separated the two germline ends. This CDR3 is CSVDRGLPGNTIYF. DNA for the CDR3: TGCAGCGTTGACCGGGGACTGCCTGGAAACACCATATATTTT. Based on the CDR3 plus reference TRBV29-1 and TRBJ1-3, the full variable domain is SAVISQKPSRDICQRGTSLTIQCQVDSQVTMMFWYRQQPGQSLTLIATANQGSEATYESGFVIDKFPISRPNLTFSTLTVSNMSPEDSSIYLCSVDRGLPGNTIYFGEGSWLTVV.

CDR3 residues: CAISTGLAGIEQYF. The CDR3 DNA reads as TGTGCCATCAGTACTGGACTAGCGGGAATCGAGCAGTACTTC. The gene calls are TRBV10-3 and TRBJ2-7; 12 nucleotides align to TRBD2. The CDR3 runs to 14 residues. J gave up 6 bases and V 5 bases, and 5 bases lay outside the gene matches. Germline CDR1 is ENHRY and CDR2 is SYGVKD.

The chain joins TRBV7-2 to TRBJ2-2; 8 bases fit TRBD1. The CDR3 extends over 15 amino acids. CDR1 is SGHTA and CDR2 is FQGNSA in the germline V gene. V trimming: 3 bases; J trimming: 6 bases; junction bases outside the gene matches: 6. CDR3 coding DNA: TGTGCCAGCAGCTTGTGGGCAGGGGGCGCCGGGGAGCTGTTTTTT. Translated, it gives CASSLWAGGAGELFF.

The gene calls are TRBV6-2 or TRBV6-3 and TRBJ2-1, with TRBD2 identical over 7 bases. Germline-derived CDR1 and CDR2 are MNHEY and SVGEGT. CDR3 length: 16 amino acids. The junction had 12 bases not matched to a gene; V was cut back by 6 bases and J by 4 bases. The CDR3 coding sequence is TGTGCCAGCAGCCGCCCAAGCGGGGAGACATACAATGAGCAGTTCTTC. This encodes CASSRPSGETYNEQFF.

The chain combines TRBV20-1 with TRBJ2-1, with D perhaps matching TRBD1 (5 bases). The CDR3 runs 14 residues. The ends were cut back, 3 bases at V and 6 bases at J, with 15 bases in the middle. Germline V gene sequence: CDR1 DFQATT, CDR2 SNEGSKA (reference sequence). CDR3: CSASPVVGPNEQFF. CDR3 DNA: TGCAGTGCTAGCCCCGTCGTGGGGCCCAATGAGCAGTTCTTC.

The chain carries TRBV3-1 and TRBJ2-7, with 11 bases matching TRBD1. V lost 0 bases to trimming and J lost 4 bases; unmatched junction nucleotides: 14. Germline CDR1 reads LGHDT; CDR2 reads YNNKEL (reference sequence). This CDR3 comprises 19 residues. CDR3 bases: TGTGCCAGCAGCCAAGATACCTCCGGGGACGGACAGGGGGCGTACGAGCAGTACTTC. Protein: CASSQDTSGDGQGAYEQYF.

The gene calls are TRBV20-1 and TRBJ2-7; D might be TRBD2 (5 bases). There are 13 residues in the CDR3. Trimming stripped 2 bases from V and 3 bases from J, with 11 bases between. Germline V CDR1 and CDR2: DFQATT, SNEGSKA (reference sequence). DNA for the CDR3: TGCAGTGCTAGAATAGGAGGCCTCTACGAGCAGTACTTC. Translating gives CSARIGGLYEQYF.

This clonotype was observed at least ten times. J is TRBJ2-2 and V is TRBV19; either TRBD1 or TRBD2 may supply D (5 bases each). Looked up from germline, CDR1 is LNHDA and CDR2 is SQIVND (reference sequence). CDR3 length: 15 amino acids. V lost 3 bases to trimming and J lost 7 bases, with 15 bases between them. The CDR3: CASSMGTVKVGELFF. CDR3 coding DNA: TGTGCCAGTAGTATGGGGACGGTGAAGGTCGGGGAGCTGTTTTTT.

This clonotype was observed a single time. This sequence joins TRBV20-1 and TRBJ2-4; 11 bases agree with TRBD1. J gave up 7 bases and V 0 bases, and 11 bases lay outside the gene matches. CDR1 is DFQATT, CDR2 SNEGSKA, per germline (reference sequence). The length of the CDR3 is 17 residues. The chain's CDR3 is CSARDWPRDRGKNIQYF. DNA of the CDR3: TGCAGTGCTAGAGATTGGCCCCGGGACAGGGGGAAGAACATTCAGTACTTC.

The chain links TRBV12-3 or TRBV12-4 to TRBJ1-4, with D uncertain. Trimming left V 5 bases short and J 4 bases short, with 5 bases between. CDR3 size: 12 residues. CDR3 in amino acids: CASSPYNEKLFF. In nucleotides, the CDR3 is TGTGCCAGCAGTCCCTATAATGAAAAACTGTTTTTT.

This clonotype occurred a few times. The rearrangement uses TRBV20-1 and TRBJ2-7; 13 bases align to TRBD2. The CDR3 runs to 19 residues. Germline loops: CDR1 DFQATT, CDR2 SNEGSKA (reference sequence). With 6 bases clipped from V and 0 bases from J, the junction kept 17 bases outside the gene matches. The CDR3 here is CSALDHGLAGARSSYEQYF. In DNA, the CDR3 is TGCAGTGCCCTAGACCATGGACTAGCGGGAGCTCGAAGCTCCTACGAGCAGTACTTC.

This clonotype was seen more than once but under ten times. The chain recombines TRBV12-3 or TRBV12-4 with TRBJ2-5, with 7 bases matching TRBD2. The trim removed 3 bases at V and 5 bases at J, leaving 18 bases unmatched. CDR3 size: 18 residues. In DNA form, the CDR3 reads TGTGCCAGCAGTTTTCTTGGGAGGGACTACGCTGAATGGGAGACCCAGTACTTC. Translated: CASSFLGRDYAEWETQYF.

The CDR3 DNA sequence: TGTGCTAGTGGTTATACCCCTCCCGGGGCTAATGAGCAGTTCTTC. Amino acid sequence: CASGYTPPGANEQFF. This sequence joins TRBV12-5 and TRBJ2-1; D assignment may be TRBD1 or TRBD2 (5 bases each). This CDR3 is built from 15 residues. Per the germline V gene, CDR1 is LGHNT and CDR2 is FRNRAP. The ends were cut back, 4 bases at V and 7 bases at J, with 17 bases in the middle.

This clonotype came up a few times. The V gene is TRBV7-9, the J gene TRBJ2-7, with 8 bases aligning to TRBD2. The trim removed 1 base at V and 3 bases at J, leaving 5 bases unmatched. Germline V lookup: CDR1 SEHNR, CDR2 FQNEAQ (reference sequence). This CDR3 comprises 15 residues. The CDR3: CASSLVSLAGYEQYF. The DNA of the CDR3 is TGTGCCAGCAGCTTAGTTAGTCTAGCGGGCTACGAGCAGTACTTC.

The chain is built from TRBV5-6 and TRBJ2-7, with D unclear. V was trimmed by 5 bases and J by 3 bases, leaving 12 bases between them. Germline lookup yields CDR1 SGHDT and CDR2 YYEEEE. This CDR3 contains 13 residues. The CDR3 DNA sequence: TGTGCCAGCAGTCCGGGCCGTTACTACGAGCAGTACTTC. This translates into CASSPGRYYEQYF.

The rearrangement uses TRBV25-1 and TRBJ2-5; 10 bases are shared with TRBD2. V shed 7 bases, J shed 2 bases, and the junction held 7 bases outside the gene matches. The CDR3 is 15 residues long. CDR1 and CDR2 from the germline V gene are MGHDK and SYGVNS. Here the CDR3 DNA reads TGTGCCAGCACAAAGACTAGCGGGTATCAAGAGACCCAGTACTTC. Protein product: CASTKTSGYQETQYF.

The rearrangement links TRBV5-1 to TRBJ2-1; TRBD2 aligns across 10 bases. The CDR3 is 17 residues long. Germline V gene data show CDR1 as SGHRS and CDR2 as YFSETQ. After removal of 5 bases from V and 5 bases from J, the junction contained 13 bases not matched to a gene. The chain's CDR3 is CASSNPTSSGSHNEQFF. As DNA, the CDR3 is TGCGCCAGCAGTAACCCGACTTCTAGCGGGAGTCACAATGAGCAGTTCTTC.

The rearrangement links TRBV6-5 to TRBJ1-3; D uncertain. V was shortened by 4 bases and J by 0 bases, with 13 bases between the two germline ends. The CDR3 spans 16 residues. CDR1 and CDR2 from the germline V gene are MNHEY and SVGAGI. CDR3 bases: TGTGCCAGCAGTTTAGACGGCCAGAGCTCTGGAAACACCATATATTTT. It yields the protein CASSLDGQSSGNTIYF.

The V gene is TRBV12-3 or TRBV12-4, the J gene TRBJ2-7, with D perhaps TRBD1 or TRBD2 (6 bases each). The V end was cut by 2 bases, the J end by 4 bases, with 12 bases between. The length of the CDR3 is 14 residues. This chain's CDR3 is CASSLPGAGYEQYF. For the CDR3, the DNA is TGTGCCAGCAGTTTACCGGGGGCTGGGTACGAGCAGTACTTC.

This clonotype has ten or more counts. The genes are TRBV27 and TRBJ2-2; D call uncertain. The CDR3 consists of 16 residues. Germline assignment: CDR1 MNHEY and CDR2 SMNVEV (reference sequence). V was cut by 2 bases and J by 1 base, with 11 bases left in between. The CDR3 loop reads CASSLRAAMNTGELFF. The CDR3 nucleotides are TGTGCCAGCAGTTTAAGGGCGGCCATGAACACCGGGGAGCTGTTTTTT.

This clonotype was seen a handful of times. The chain has TRBV14 and TRBJ2-1; unclear D gene. The CDR3 is 16 amino acids. Deletions cut 3 bases from V and 4 bases from J, with 16 bases between. Germline lookup yields CDR1 SGHDN and CDR2 FVKESK. The chain's CDR3 is CASSQAGKNRYNEQFF. The DNA of the CDR3 is TGTGCCAGCAGCCAGGCCGGAAAGAACCGGTACAATGAGCAGTTCTTC. Full variable domain (outside the CDR3, taken from reference TRBV14 and TRBJ2-1): EAGVTQFPSHSVIEKGQTVTLRCDPISGHDNLYWYRRVMGKEIKFLLHFVKESKQDESGMPNNRFLAERTGGTYSTLKVQPAELEDSGVYFCASSQAGKNRYNEQFFGPGTRLTVL.

Note on this clonotype: This may stem from a read error, because a much larger clone lies one nucleotide away. The J gene is TRBJ2-7, the V gene TRBV28; 9 nucleotides match TRBD2. The CDR3 consists of 13 residues. Germline V CDR1 and CDR2: MDHEN, SYDVKM. The CDR3 sequence is CAGRPGLANEQYF. CDR3 sequence (DNA): TGTGCCGGCAGGCCGGGACTAGCAAACGAGCAGTACTTC.

This clonotype was counted between two and nine times. CDR3 DNA: TGCAGCGTCAAGAAGGAGCAGTACTTC. The encoded protein is CSVKKEQYF. This chain joins TRBV29-1 and TRBJ2-7; no clear D gene. V lost 6 bases, J lost 7 bases, and 7 bases lay in between. This CDR3 comprises 9 residues. Looked up from germline, CDR1 is SQVTM and CDR2 is ANQGSEA.